This note documents a single T cell receptor (beta chain) sequence. Antigen specificity is unknown. This specimen belongs to a study of cytomegalovirus exposure and HLA in healthy donors. Study-wide background: Later, an analysis reported that the roughly 120 validation repertoires had used the same platform as the roughly 650 first-cohort repertoires.

Measured with immunoSEQ multiplex PCR; TCRdb has only the in-frame clones, and not every one. This table has 140,000 to 150,000 clones, approximately 94% appearing once. General study points: The study flagged 150 to 200 TCR beta chains as cytomegalovirus-associated. Confirmation was obtained in vitro that a few CMV-associated chains are specific for CMV antigens.

The sample consisted of PBMCs. The clonotype comes from a man between 18 and 29 years old in good health and CMV-seropositive.

The CDR3 loop is CASKGTGYNEQFF. CDR3 DNA sequence: TGTGCCAGCAAGGGGACTGGATACAATGAGCAGTTCTTC. The V call is TRBV2, the J call TRBJ2-1; a weak D match, TRBD2 (6 bases). The CDR3 is 13 residues long. Germline V gene data show CDR1 as SNHLY and CDR2 as FYNNEI. Trimming cost V 7 bases and J 4 bases, with 11 bases left between them.